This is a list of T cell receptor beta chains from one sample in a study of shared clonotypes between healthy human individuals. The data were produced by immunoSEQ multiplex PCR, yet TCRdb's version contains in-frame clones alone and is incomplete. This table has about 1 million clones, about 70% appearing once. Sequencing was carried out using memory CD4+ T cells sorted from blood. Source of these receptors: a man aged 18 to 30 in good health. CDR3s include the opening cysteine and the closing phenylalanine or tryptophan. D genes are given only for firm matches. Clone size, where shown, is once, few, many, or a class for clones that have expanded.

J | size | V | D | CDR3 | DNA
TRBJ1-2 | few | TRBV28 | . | CASRKKYGYTF | TGTGCCAGCCGTAAGAAATATGGCTACACCTTC
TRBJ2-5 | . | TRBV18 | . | CASSPEGEQARYF | TGTGCCAGCTCACCAGAAGGGGAGCAAGCCCGGTACTTC
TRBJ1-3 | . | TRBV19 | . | CASSKSNGRQVSGNTIYF | TGTGCCAGTTCGAAAAGCAACGGACGACAGGTCTCTGGAAACACCATATATTTT
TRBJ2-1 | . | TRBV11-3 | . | CASSLRGYEQFF | TGTGCCAGCAGCTTACGAGGCTATGAGCAGTTCTTC
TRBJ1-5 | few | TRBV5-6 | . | CASSLRRTFNQPQHF | TGTGCCAGCAGCTTGCGAAGGACCTTCAATCAGCCCCAGCATTTT
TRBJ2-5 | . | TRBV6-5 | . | CASSYSGGAKYF | TGTGCCAGCAGTTACTCTGGCGGTGCTAAGTACTTC
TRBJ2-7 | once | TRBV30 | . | CAWSVQQAGWEQYF | TGTGCCTGGAGTGTACAGCAGGCTGGATGGGAGCAGTACTTC
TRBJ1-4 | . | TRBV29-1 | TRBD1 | CSVAGQGNEKLFF | TGCAGCGTTGCCGGACAGGGAAATGAAAAACTGTTTTTT
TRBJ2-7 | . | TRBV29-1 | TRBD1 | CSATPGQGTYEQYF | TGCAGCGCAACTCCGGGACAGGGAACCTACGAGCAGTACTTC
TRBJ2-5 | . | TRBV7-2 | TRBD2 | CASSLNGGALRETQYF | TGTGCCAGCAGCTTAAACGGGGGGGCACTCCGGGAGACCCAGTACTTC
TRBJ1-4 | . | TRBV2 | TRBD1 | CASRADRSNEKLFF | TGTGCCAGCAGGGCGGACAGGAGTAATGAAAAACTGTTTTTT
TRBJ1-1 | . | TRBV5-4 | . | CASSPKGGVNTEAFF | TGTGCCAGCAGCCCCAAAGGGGGTGTGAACACTGAAGCTTTCTTT
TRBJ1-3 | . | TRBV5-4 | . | CASSFGTGGNTIYF | TGTGCCAGCAGCTTCGGGACTGGTGGAAACACCATATATTTT
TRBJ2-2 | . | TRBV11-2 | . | CASSPLLRAATTGELFF | TGTGCCAGCAGCCCCCTGCTACGAGCGGCGACCACCGGGGAGCTGTTTTTT
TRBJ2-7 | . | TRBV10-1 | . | CASGGAPYEQYF | TGCGCCAGCGGGGGAGCACCCTACGAGCAGTACTTC
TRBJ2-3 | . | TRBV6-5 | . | CASSLGRGDTQYF | TGTGCCAGCAGTTTGGGACGGGGAGATACGCAGTATTTT
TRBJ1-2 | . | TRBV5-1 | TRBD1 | CASSSGTGWRDGYTF | TGCGCCAGCAGCTCCGGGACAGGGTGGAGAGATGGCTACACCTTC
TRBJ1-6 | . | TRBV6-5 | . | CASRIDGSYNSPLHF | TGTGCCAGCAGGATTGACGGATCCTATAATTCACCCCTCCACTTT
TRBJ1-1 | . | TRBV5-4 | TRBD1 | CASSSPRTGGTEAFF | TGTGCCAGCAGCTCGCCCCGGACAGGGGGCACTGAAGCTTTCTTT
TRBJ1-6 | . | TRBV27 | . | CASRGAGAFNSPLHF | TGTGCCAGCAGAGGAGCAGGTGCCTTTAATTCACCCCTCCACTTT
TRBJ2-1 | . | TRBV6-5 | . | CASSSVDEQFF | TGTGCCAGCAGTTCCGTAGATGAGCAGTTCTTC
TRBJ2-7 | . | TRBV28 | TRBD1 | CASSSTGTGLTEQYF | TGTGCCAGCAGTTCAACCGGGACAGGGTTAACCGAGCAGTACTTC
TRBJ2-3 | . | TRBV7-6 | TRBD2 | CASSSLREGGGTDTQYF | TGTGCCAGCAGCTCCCTCAGGGAGGGCGGAGGCACAGATACGCAGTATTTT
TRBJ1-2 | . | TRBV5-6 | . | CASSLSGVYGYTF | TGTGCCAGCAGCTTATCTGGGGTTTATGGCTACACCTTC
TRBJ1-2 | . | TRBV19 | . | CASTGGWGYTF | TGTGCCAGTACCGGGGGTTGGGGCTACACCTTC
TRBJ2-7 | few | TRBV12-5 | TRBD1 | CASGLVGDSAYEQYF | TGTGCTAGTGGTTTGGTGGGGGACAGCGCCTACGAGCAGTACTTC
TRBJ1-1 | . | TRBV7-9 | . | CASRWAEEAFF | TGTGCCAGCCGGTGGGCAGAAGAAGCTTTCTTT
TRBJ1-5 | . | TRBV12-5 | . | CASGLWQVSNQPQHF | TGTGCTAGTGGTTTGTGGCAGGTGAGCAATCAGCCCCAGCATTTT
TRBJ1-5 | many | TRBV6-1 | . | CASNFYSNQPQHF | TGTGCCAGCAACTTTTATAGCAATCAGCCCCAGCATTTT
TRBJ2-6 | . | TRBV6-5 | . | CASSFKPSGANVLTF | TGTGCCAGCAGTTTCAAGCCCTCTGGGGCCAACGTCCTGACTTTC
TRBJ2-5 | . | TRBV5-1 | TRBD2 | CASSFTSGRETQYF | TGCGCCAGCAGCTTCACTAGCGGGAGGGAGACCCAGTACTTC
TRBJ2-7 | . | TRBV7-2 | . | CASSLGRASPEQYF | TGTGCCAGCAGCTTAGGCAGGGCGAGCCCCGAGCAGTACTTC
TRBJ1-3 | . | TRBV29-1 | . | CSVGSQGNTIYF | TGCAGCGTTGGCAGCCAGGGAAACACCATATATTTT
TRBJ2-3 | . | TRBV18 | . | CASSRGRYTDTQYF | TGTGCCAGCTCAAGGGGGAGGTACACAGATACGCAGTATTTT
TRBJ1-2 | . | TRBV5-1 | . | CASSLVPGNYGYTF | TGCGCCAGCAGCTTGGTCCCGGGAAACTATGGCTACACCTTC
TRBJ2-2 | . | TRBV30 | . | CAWCSQGATGELFF | TGTGCCTGGTGTTCCCAGGGTGCCACCGGGGAGCTGTTTTTT
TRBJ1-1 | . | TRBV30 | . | CAWIPGHRNTEAFF | TGTGCCTGGATCCCGGGACACAGGAACACTGAAGCTTTCTTT
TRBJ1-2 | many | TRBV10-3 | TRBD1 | CAISLGTGEHGYTF | TGTGCCATCAGCCTAGGGACAGGGGAACATGGCTACACCTTC
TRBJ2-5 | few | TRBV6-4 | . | CASPRIQTQYF | TGTGCCAGCCCCCGAATTCAGACCCAGTACTTC
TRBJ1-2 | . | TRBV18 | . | CASSPSDSRGYTF | TGTGCCAGCTCACCGTCGGACAGCCGAGGCTACACCTTC
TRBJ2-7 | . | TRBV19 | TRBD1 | CASSRDSLYEQYF | TGTGCCAGCTCGAGGGACAGTCTTTACGAGCAGTACTTC
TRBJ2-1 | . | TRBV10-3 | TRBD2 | CAIRDSGSAINEQFF | TGTGCCATCAGGGATAGCGGGAGCGCTATCAATGAGCAGTTCTTC
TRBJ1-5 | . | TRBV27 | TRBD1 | CASRGQGRGQPQHF | TGTGCCAGCAGGGGACAGGGTAGGGGTCAGCCCCAGCATTTT
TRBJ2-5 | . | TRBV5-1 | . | CASSLEGLMKETQYF | TGCGCCAGCAGCTTAGAGGGGTTGATGAAAGAGACCCAGTACTTC
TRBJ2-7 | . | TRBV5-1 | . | CASSRTDSSYEQYF | TGCGCCAGCAGCCGGACGGATAGCTCCTACGAGCAGTACTTC
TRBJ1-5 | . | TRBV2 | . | CASSPGGPQPQHF | TGTGCCAGCAGTCCGGGGGGCCCTCAGCCCCAGCATTTT
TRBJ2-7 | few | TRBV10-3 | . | CAISENRPYEQYF | TGTGCCATCAGTGAGAACAGACCCTACGAGCAGTACTTC
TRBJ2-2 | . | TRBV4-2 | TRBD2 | CASSQDTSGNTGELFF | TGTGCCAGCAGCCAAGATACTAGCGGGAACACCGGGGAGCTGTTTTTT
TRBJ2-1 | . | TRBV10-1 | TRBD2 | CASSLAGAYNEQFF | TGCGCCAGTTCTCTAGCGGGGGCCTACAATGAGCAGTTCTTC
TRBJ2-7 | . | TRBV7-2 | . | CASSLGGREQYF | TGTGCCAGCAGCTTAGGAGGTCGCGAGCAGTACTTC
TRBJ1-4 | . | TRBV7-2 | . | CASSLNKVGKLFF | TGTGCCAGCAGCTTAAATAAAGTGGGAAAACTGTTTTTT